These 16 T cell receptor beta chains came from one sample sequenced in a study of tumor-infiltrating lymphocytes in primary liver carcinoma. From unsorted bulk tissue weighing roughly 18-30 mg, DNA and RNA were co-extracted. Constant-region priming of about 500 ng total RNA yielded TCR beta cDNA. ARM-PCR was slightly modified, and three nested multiplex PCR rounds with it gave rise to the TCR beta libraries. PCR rounds one and two used TRBV1-TRBV30 forward primers with a C-beta reverse primer for 10 cycles each. TCRdb re-called the multiplex PCR reads with MiXCR, one entry per CDR3 protein. In the table there are around 70,000 distinct CDR3 sequences, roughly three quarters of which are singletons. The sequenced sample was liver tumor tissue from sampling region 4. Subset indicated: tumor region T4, right-lateral pole. The receptors here all came from a man aged 40-50 years with primary liver carcinoma and hepatitis B virus infection.

Concerning this clonotype: An end of the junction differs from the germline gene, which may be a read error. This chain joins TRBV7-9 and TRBJ2-1; possibly TRBD2 for D (6 bases). In germline, CDR1 is SEHNR, CDR2 FQNEAQ (reference sequence). The CDR3 loop spans 12 amino acids. The chain's CDR3 is CASGTTSNEHFF. CDR3 bases: TGTGCCAGCGGCACTACTAGCAATGAGCATTTCTTC.

The table lists this clonotype with many counts. This rearrangement joins TRBV6-5 to TRBJ1-1, with 7 positions matching TRBD1. Unmatched junction bases numbered 7, after V lost 6 bases and J lost 0 bases. The CDR3 runs 15 residues. Germline CDR1 MNHEY, CDR2 SVGAGI. Here the CDR3 reads CASRDTGTVNTEAFF. Written as DNA, the CDR3 is TGTGCCAGCAGAGACACCGGGACAGTGAACACTGAAGCTTTCTTT.

This clonotype is a singleton in its sample. The gene calls are TRBV29-1 and TRBJ2-1; 8 bases are shared with TRBD2. Germline trimming cut 3 bases from V and 13 bases from J; bases unmatched to any gene: 17. Germline CDR1 SQVTM, CDR2 ANQGSEA. There are 15 residues in the CDR3. The CDR3 spells CSVDRGMSGSGDQFF. In DNA form, the CDR3 reads TGCAGCGTTGACCGGGGAATGAGCGGGAGTGGTGATCAGTTCTTC.

V gene TRBV28 combines with J gene TRBJ2-7; 10 bases fit TRBD1. Per the germline V gene, CDR1 is MDHEN and CDR2 is SYDVKM. Losses at the gene ends were 5 bases for V and 0 bases for J; bases not matched to a gene: 13. CDR3 length equals 18 residues. The DNA of the CDR3 is TGTGCCAGCAGTGATGACAGGGGGCGAGTTTTGGGCTCCTACGAGCAGTACTTC. Encoded protein: CASSDDRGRVLGSYEQYF. Looking up the rest from reference TRBV28 and TRBJ2-7 gives the full variable domain: DVKVTQSSRYLVKRTGEKVFLECVQDMDHENMFWYRQDPGLGLRLIYFSYDVKMKEKGDIPEGYSVSREKKERFSLILESASTNQTSMYLCASSDDRGRVLGSYEQYFGPGTRLTVT.

A note on this clonotype: One end of the junction fails to match germline, which may point to a read error. The rearrangement uses TRBV29-1 and TRBJ2-2, with unresolved D. This CDR3 contains 12 residues. Germline V gives CDR1 SQVTM, CDR2 ANQGSEA. CDR3 amino acids: CAGTANTAELFF. DNA of the CDR3: TGCGCAGGTACTGCGAACACCGCGGAGCTGTTTTTT.

This clonotype occurred many times. V and J are TRBV28 and TRBJ1-3; 7 bases are a match to TRBD1. J lost 1 base, V lost 8 bases, and 2 bases had no gene match. This CDR3 is built from 13 residues. Germline CDR1 and CDR2: MDHEN and SYDVKM. The CDR3 sequence: CASGRGSGNTIYF. In DNA, the CDR3 is TGTGCCAGCGGCAGGGGGTCTGGAAACACCATATATTTT.

Remarks on this clonotype: One end of the junction does not line up with germline, which may come from a read error. J is TRBJ1-1 and V is TRBV6-1; D gene unclear. Germline V gene sequence: CDR1 MNHNS, CDR2 SASEGT. The CDR3 is made up of 15 amino acids. The CDR3, as DNA: TGTGCCATCAGTGAGAAGCCGTACTCTAACACTGAAGCTCTCTTT. It codes for CAISEKPYSNTEALF.

A word on this clonotype: A junction end diverges from the germline sequence, so it may reflect a read error. This rearrangement joins TRBV11-2 to TRBJ2-3; D is perhaps TRBD1 or TRBD2 (6 bases each). Per germline, CDR1 SGHAT and CDR2 FQNNGV. This CDR3 is built from 16 residues. The CDR3 DNA is TGTGCTTGCAGCTTAGATGTGGGGGGCCTCACAGGTACGCAGTGTTTT. It encodes CACSLDVGGLTGTQCF.

A remark on this clonotype: The conserved phenylalanine or tryptophan is not found at the CDR3 terminus, so this likely reflects a read error. The chain is built from TRBV5-8 and TRBJ2-7, with D possibly being TRBD1 (5 bases). The germline gives CDR1 SGHTS, CDR2 YDEGEE. This CDR3 spans 16 amino acids. CDR3 residues: CASSPYRGYGNNEQYS. CDR3 bases: TGCGCCAGCAGCCCCTATAGGGGCTACGGTAACAACGAGCAGTACTCC.

Concerning this clonotype itself: Germline is not matched at one junction end, which may reflect a read error. V and J are TRBV6-2 or TRBV6-3 and TRBJ1-1; D is uncertain. CDR1 is MNHEY, CDR2 SVGEGT, per germline. CDR3 length: 15 amino acids. Here the CDR3 DNA reads TGTGTCAGCAGTTACCAGGATAGGAAAACTACTCGAGCTTTCTTT. Translated, it gives CVSSYQDRKTTRAFF.

In its sample, this clonotype was seen a few times. Given the absence of the conserved phenylalanine or tryptophan at the CDR3 end, a read error is likely. The rearrangement joins TRBV5-4 to TRBJ1-3; D gene ambiguous. The V and J ends lost 3 bases and 9 bases respectively, with 22 bases between them. This CDR3 contains 16 residues. Germline CDR1 and CDR2: SGHNT and YYREEE (reference sequence). The CDR3 sequence: CASSSAQDGSSGTIYS. For the CDR3, the DNA is TGTGCCAGCAGCTCGGCCCAGGACGGGAGTTCCGGCACCATATATTCT.

For this clonotype: Mismatch with germline at one junction end may stem from a read error. In DNA, the CDR3 is TGTGCCAGCAGCCAAGCGGACTACGAGCATTACTTC. It codes for CASSQADYEHYF. The chain links TRBV4-2 to TRBJ2-7; perhaps TRBD2 as D (6 bases). This CDR3 region has 12 residues. Germline CDR1 and CDR2: LGHNA and YNFKEQ.

Turning to this clonotype: A junction end diverges from the germline sequence, so it may reflect a read error. The rearrangement links TRBV6-1 to TRBJ2-7; D is uncertain. The CDR3 has 12 residues. Germline loops: CDR1 MNHNS, CDR2 SASEGT. CDR3 residues: CAGSEAPYEQYF. CDR3 nucleotides: TGTGCCGGCAGTGAAGCCCCCTACGAGCAGTACTTC.

This clonotype was picked up one time. Likely a read error: the CDR3 ends without its conserved phenylalanine or tryptophan. This chain uses TRBV29-1 with TRBJ2-5, with D perhaps matching TRBD2 (5 bases). This CDR3 region has 12 residues. Per the germline V gene, CDR1 is SQVTM and CDR2 is ANQGSEA. The CDR3 spells CSVETVGETQYL. The CDR3 DNA sequence: TGCAGCGTTGAAACAGTCGGGGAGACACAGTACCTC.

Note on this clonotype: Lacking the conserved final phenylalanine or tryptophan, this CDR3 likely reflects a read error. The chain uses TRBV14 and TRBJ2-1; perhaps TRBD2 as D (6 bases). The CDR3 is 13 amino acids. Germline V lookup: CDR1 SGHDN, CDR2 FVKESK. Trimming stripped 10 bases from V and 8 bases from J, with 18 bases between. CDR3 nucleotide sequence: TGTGCCAACAGTCCCGGGACTCGGGATGAGCAGTTCTTA. Residues: CANSPGTRDEQFL.

In this sample, this clonotype turned up once. A read error may produce the germline difference seen at one junction end. J is TRBJ1-2 and V is TRBV29-1, with D perhaps matching TRBD1 (6 bases). Per the germline V gene, CDR1 is SQVTM and CDR2 is ANQGSEA. CDR3 length: 13 amino acids. CDR3 residues: CSVTIGGTGGYTF. CDR3 coding DNA: TGCAGCGTTACAATAGGGGGGACGGGTGGCTACACCTTT.